The 9 T cell receptor beta chains listed next were all sequenced from one sample in a study of T cells in Graves' hyperthyroidism and ophthalmopathy. What was amplified from RNA transcripts were TCR beta CDR3 regions. HTBI primers were employed in a first-round RT-PCR of the TCR CDR3. TCRdb re-analysed the multiplex PCR reads in MiXCR, keeping a single row per CDR3 protein. Seen here are about 250,000 distinct CDR3 sequences, over 20% observed once, and the top ten hold around 32%. The sample taken for sequencing was blood. These receptor sequences come from a woman aged 40 to 50 with Graves' ophthalmopathy.

The sample holds many counts of this clonotype. V usage is TRBV12-3 or TRBV12-4 and J usage is TRBJ1-1, with D tentatively TRBD1 (5 bases). Trimming left V 0 bases short and J 5 bases short, with 19 bases between. This CDR3 is built from 17 residues. The CDR3 DNA follows: TGTGCCAGCAGTTTAGCGTGGGGGGAGGGTCCGGGTACTGAAGCTTTCTTT. Its protein is CASSLAWGEGPGTEAFF.

This clonotype was counted ten times or more. The chain is built from TRBV27 and TRBJ2-5; TRBD2 agrees at 8 bases. Unmatched junction bases numbered 6, after V lost 4 bases and J lost 5 bases. The germline CDR1 and CDR2 sequences are MNHEY and SMNVEV (reference sequence). The CDR3 runs to 14 residues. The CDR3 coding sequence is TGTGCCAGCAGTTACCTAGCGGGTAGCGAGACCCAGTACTTC. Translating it yields CASSYLAGSETQYF.

The sample holds many counts of this clonotype. This chain connects TRBV20-1 to TRBJ2-2, with D uncertain. V lost 5 bases, J lost 2 bases, and 3 bases lay in between. CDR1 is DFQATT, CDR2 SNEGSKA, per germline (reference sequence). The CDR3 has 11 residues. The CDR3 sequence is CSAVNTGELFF. The CDR3 DNA reads TGCAGTGCTGTAAACACCGGGGAGCTGTTTTTT.

Many counts were recorded for this clonotype. The chain joins TRBV7-9 to TRBJ2-2, with D uncertain. Trimming cost V 4 bases and J 1 base, with 10 bases left between them. CDR1 and CDR2 from the germline V gene are SEHNR and FQNEAQ (reference sequence). The CDR3 totals 15 residues. The CDR3: CASSSFRGNTGELFF. The CDR3 DNA reads TGTGCCAGCAGCTCATTTAGAGGGAACACCGGGGAGCTGTTTTTT.

The V gene is TRBV6-1, the J gene TRBJ2-7, with D tentatively TRBD1 or TRBD2 (5 bases each). The V gene's germline CDR1 is MNHNS and CDR2 SASEGT. There are 13 residues in the CDR3. Trimming pared 6 bases from V and 3 bases from J, leaving 12 bases between. This CDR3 reads CASRRGGNYEQYF. CDR3 bases: TGTGCCAGCAGGAGGGGCGGAAACTACGAGCAGTACTTC.

The V gene is TRBV20-1, the J gene TRBJ1-5; no reliable D call. Between the trimmed V and J ends, which lost 2 bases and 4 bases, there was a span of 12 bases. The CDR3 runs to 14 residues. CDR1 is DFQATT, CDR2 SNEGSKA, per germline (reference sequence). The CDR3 reads CSARRGRSNQPQHF. The CDR3, as DNA: TGCAGTGCTAGACGAGGACGCTCAAATCAGCCCCAGCATTTT.

This clonotype occurred many times. The chain carries TRBV24-1 and TRBJ2-5; 14 bases are a match to TRBD2. The germline gives CDR1 KGHDR, CDR2 SFDVKD. V dropped 4 bases and J dropped 5; count of bases not matched to a gene: 5. The CDR3 covers 16 residues. CDR3 residues: CATSDRLAGGLETQYF. CDR3 bases: TGTGCCACCAGTGACCGACTAGCGGGAGGGCTGGAGACCCAGTACTTC.

Worth noting for this clonotype: This may be a read error, as it is one base from a much larger clone. This sequence joins TRBV19 and TRBJ2-5; D uncertain. The CDR3 has 13 residues. Looked up from germline, CDR1 is LNHDA and CDR2 is SQIVND (reference sequence). The germline V and J ends were trimmed by 7 bases and 4 bases, with 13 bases remaining between them. The CDR3 region has the DNA TGTGCCAGTACCCTGAAGATAGGAGAGACCCAGTACTTC. Protein sequence: CASTLKIGETQYF.

This clonotype occurred many times. The chain employs TRBV6-2 or TRBV6-3 and TRBJ2-2; the D is unclear. CDR1 MNHEY and CDR2 SVGEGT come from the germline V gene. The CDR3 sequence is 13 residues long. Trimming shortened V by 2 bases and J by 3 bases, and 4 bases separated the two germline ends. DNA for the CDR3: TGTGCCAGCAGTTACAGGGACACCGGGGAGCTGTTTTTT. Protein: CASSYRDTGELFF.